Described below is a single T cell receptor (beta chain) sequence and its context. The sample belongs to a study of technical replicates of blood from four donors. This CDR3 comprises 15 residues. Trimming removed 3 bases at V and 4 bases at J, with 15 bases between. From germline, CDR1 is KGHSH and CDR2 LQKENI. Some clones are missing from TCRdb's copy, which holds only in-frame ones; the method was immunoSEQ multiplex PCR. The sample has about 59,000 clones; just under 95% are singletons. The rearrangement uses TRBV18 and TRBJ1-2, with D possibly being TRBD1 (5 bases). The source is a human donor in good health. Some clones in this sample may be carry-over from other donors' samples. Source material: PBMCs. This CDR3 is CASSPGGAWGYGYTF. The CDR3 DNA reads TGTGCCAGCTCACCTGGCGGGGCTTGGGGCTATGGCTACACCTTC.